The 30 T cell receptor beta chains in this list originate from one sample, sequenced in a study of T cell repertoires in cytomegalovirus infection. TCRdb re-analysed the reads in MiXCR, keeping a single row per CDR3 protein. The sample holds hundreds of thousands of distinct CDR3 sequences, roughly 30% seen once. These TCRs are of unknown antigen specificity. Sequencing was performed on cultured CD8+ T cells from PBMCs, taken from culture after CMV antigen stimulation. Receptors originate from a human donor in good health (CMV status not recorded). Some clones in this sample may be carry-over from other donors' samples.

In the case of this clonotype: One end of the junction fails to match germline, which may point to a read error. V is TRBV5-1 and J is TRBJ1-1; TRBD1 might be the D (6 bases). Germline lookup yields CDR1 SGHRS and CDR2 YFSETQ. The length of the CDR3 is 12 residues. The CDR3 protein is CASRGGDTEAFF. In nucleotides, the CDR3 is TGTGCCAGCAGAGGGGGGGACACTGAAGCTTTCTTT.

This clonotype was seen a single time. CDR3 loop: CASRPTGGGTIYF. The CDR3 DNA is TGTGCCAGCAGGCCGACCGGCGGTGGCACCATATATTTT. The rearrangement links TRBV6-6 to TRBJ1-3; no firm D call. The CDR3 totals 13 residues. With 6 bases removed from V and 9 bases from J, the gap between germline ends came to 15 bases. The V gene's germline CDR1 is MNHNY and CDR2 SVGAGI (reference sequence).

This chain uses TRBV4-1 with TRBJ2-7, with TRBD2 matching over 11 bases. Germline CDR1 is MGHRA and CDR2 is YSYEKL. V shed 4 bases and J 0 bases; nucleotides not matched to a gene: 8. The CDR3 has 17 residues. The CDR3 reads CASSLQTSGGRSYEQYF. The DNA for the CDR3 is TGCGCCAGCAGCCTCCAAACTAGCGGGGGTCGCTCCTACGAGCAGTACTTC.

This clonotype was found a few times. V usage is TRBV5-6 and J usage is TRBJ2-6; the D is unclear. Germline-derived CDR1 and CDR2 are SGHDT and YYEEEE. Trimming took off 0 bases at V and 0 bases at J, with 7 bases between the two ends. The CDR3 contains 16 residues. CDR3: CASSLGPGSGANVLTF. The CDR3 DNA reads as TGTGCCAGCAGCTTGGGGCCGGGCTCTGGGGCCAACGTCCTGACTTTC.

V and J are TRBV4-3 and TRBJ1-2; D is ambiguous. Germline CDR1 reads LGHNA; CDR2 reads YSLEER. This CDR3 has 15 residues. Trimming took off 4 bases at V and 2 bases at J, with 14 bases between the two ends. The CDR3 region has the DNA TGCGCCAGCAGCCCATTCTTTGGAGGGAACTATGGCTACACCTTC. It translates to CASSPFFGGNYGYTF.

The rearrangement links TRBV7-9 to TRBJ2-5; 8 bases are a match to TRBD1. Germline V gene data show CDR1 as SEHNR and CDR2 as FQNEAQ (reference sequence). The CDR3 has 13 amino acids. V dropped 6 bases and J dropped 4; count of bases not matched to a gene: 4. The CDR3: CASRPQGGETQYF. The DNA of the CDR3 is TGTGCCAGCAGACCACAGGGGGGAGAGACCCAGTACTTC.

This clonotype was found a few times. The chain recombines TRBV10-3 with TRBJ1-3, with 7 positions matching TRBD1. The germline CDR1 and CDR2 sequences are ENHRY and SYGVKD. The ends lost 10 bases at V and 0 bases at J; junction bases unmatched: 6. There are 14 residues in the CDR3. CDR3: CASVGQSSGNTIYF. The CDR3 coding sequence is TGTGCCAGCGTGGGACAGAGCTCTGGAAACACCATATATTTT.

The rearrangement uses TRBV7-9 and TRBJ1-2; D is ambiguous. Germline-derived CDR1 and CDR2 are SEHNR and FQNEAQ (reference sequence). Trimming left V 3 bases short and J 8 bases short, with 10 bases between. The CDR3 spans 12 residues. The DNA of the CDR3 is TGTGCCAGCAGCTTTGAAGGTCGGGGCTACACCTTC. Its translation is CASSFEGRGYTF.

The chain couples TRBV7-6 to TRBJ2-7; D may be TRBD2 (7 bases). The CDR3 sequence is 15 residues long. Germline CDR1 and CDR2: SGHVS and FNYEAQ. Trimming shortened V by 1 base and J by 4 bases, and 14 bases separated the two germline ends. The CDR3 DNA reads as TGTGCCAGCAGCTTAGGGGGGGGGCGGATATACGAGCAGTACGTC. This encodes CASSLGGGRIYEQYV.

The table lists this clonotype with a few counts. The chain employs TRBV6-6 and TRBJ1-2, with D uncertain. The CDR3 loop spans 12 amino acids. V was clipped by 6 bases and J by 3 bases, with 8 bases between them. CDR1 and CDR2 from the germline V gene are MNHNY and SVGAGI (reference sequence). The CDR3 here is CASSPRDYGYTF. CDR3 coding DNA: TGTGCCAGCAGCCCAAGAGACTATGGCTACACCTTC.

V usage is TRBV6-6 and J usage is TRBJ1-1, with a tentative D call TRBD1 (6 bases). Germline V gene lookup returns CDR1 MNHNY and CDR2 SVGAGI (reference sequence). This CDR3 has 12 residues. V dropped 10 bases and J dropped 7 bases, with 16 bases sitting between them. Here the CDR3 reads CANISRGGEAFF. The CDR3 nucleotides read TGTGCCAACATCTCCAGGGGCGGTGAAGCTTTCTTT.

As regards this clonotype: Relative to the germline gene, one junction end is altered; a read error may explain this. The V call is TRBV11-2, the J call TRBJ2-1; 8 bases map to TRBD2. Germline CDR1 and CDR2: SGHAT and FQNNGV. The CDR3 extends over 16 amino acids. Written as DNA, the CDR3 is TGTGCCAGCAGCTTGCGGTATAGCGGGGCTTACAACGAGCAGTTCTTC. It yields the protein CASSLRYSGAYNEQFF.

The DNA of the CDR3 is TGTGCCAGCAGTTTAAGGGGTGGCGGGATGGTGTCACCCCTCCACTTT. It is translated as CASSLRGGGMVSPLHF. V is TRBV27 and J is TRBJ1-6; a weak D match, TRBD1 (5 bases). This CDR3 contains 16 residues. The germline CDR1 and CDR2 sequences are MNHEY and SMNVEV (reference sequence). V shed 2 bases and J shed 10 bases, with 18 bases lying between them.

In its sample, this clonotype was seen a few times. The V gene is TRBV19, the J gene TRBJ2-7; weak D call: TRBD2 (5 bases). CDR3 length: 15 amino acids. CDR1 is LNHDA and CDR2 is SQIVND in the germline V gene (reference sequence). Trimming shortened V by 2 bases and J by 0 bases, and 11 bases separated the two germline ends. CDR3 nucleotide sequence: TGTGCCAGTAGTATATCGAGGGCCCCCTCCTACGAGCAGTACTTC. It yields the protein CASSISRAPSYEQYF.

The J gene is TRBJ2-1, the V gene TRBV7-9; tentatively, D is TRBD2 (7 bases). Germline V CDR1 and CDR2: SEHNR, FQNEAQ (reference sequence). The V end lost 5 bases, the J end lost 7 bases, and 21 bases lay between the germline ends. The CDR3 spans 16 residues. For the CDR3, the DNA is TGTGCCAGCAGCCAGTTTAGGGGGGAGGGGATAAATGAGCAGTTCTTC. Protein product: CASSQFRGEGINEQFF.

This clonotype was seen many times. This chain connects TRBV7-2 to TRBJ1-1; D not certain. Germline assignment: CDR1 SGHTA and CDR2 FQGNSA. V was pared by 1 base and J by 1 base, with 10 bases between. This CDR3 is 15 amino acids long. The CDR3 DNA reads TGTGCCAGCAGCTTAGGTCCGGAGCCGAACACTGAAGCTTTCTTT. This codes for CASSLGPEPNTEAFF.

This chain connects TRBV6-1 to TRBJ1-1; maybe TRBD1 (5 bases). The V gene lost 8 bases and the J gene lost 10 bases, with 32 bases spanning the gap. The CDR3 spans 17 residues. Germline V gives CDR1 MNHNS, CDR2 SASEGT. CDR3 sequence: CASGNSYRLWAAIGAFF. CDR3 bases: TGTGCCAGCGGAAATTCTTACAGGTTGTGGGCCGCTATAGGAGCTTTCTTT.

The chain is built from TRBV7-2 and TRBJ2-5; 8 bases align to TRBD1. The CDR3 extends over 14 amino acids. V shed 5 bases and J 4 bases; nucleotides not matched to a gene: 6. Germline CDR1 and CDR2: SGHTA and FQGNSA. CDR3 residues: CASSTGQGRETQYF. The DNA of the CDR3 is TGTGCCAGCAGCACTGGACAGGGAAGAGAGACCCAGTACTTC.

The V gene is TRBV28, the J gene TRBJ1-5; 7 nucleotides line up with TRBD1. V was pared by 5 bases and J by 5 bases, with 9 bases of the junction left unmatched. Germline V CDR1 and CDR2: MDHEN, SYDVKM. This CDR3 comprises 15 residues. CDR3 coding DNA: TGTGCCAGCAGTCCTCGGGAGGGGGCGGATCAGCCCCAGCATTTT. Protein: CASSPREGADQPQHF.

This clonotype appeared many times. The chain uses TRBV5-1 and TRBJ1-5; tentatively, D is TRBD1 (6 bases). Per germline, CDR1 SGHRS and CDR2 YFSETQ. This CDR3 spans 15 amino acids. Deletions cut 0 bases from V and 4 bases from J, with 11 bases between. The CDR3 DNA reads as TGCGCCAGCAGCTTGGATCGGGGGGCGAATCAGCCCCAGCATTTT. This translates into CASSLDRGANQPQHF.

The rearrangement joins TRBV6-2 or TRBV6-3 to TRBJ1-6, with D perhaps TRBD1 (5 bases). This CDR3 spans 14 amino acids. Germline values: CDR1 MNHEY, CDR2 SVGEGT. With 5 bases removed from V and 6 bases from J, the gap between germline ends came to 11 bases. Here the CDR3 reads CASSIARGNSPLHF. In DNA form, the CDR3 reads TGTGCCAGCAGTATCGCGAGGGGTAATTCACCCCTCCACTTT.

There are many counts of this clonotype. The CDR3 DNA reads TGTGCCAGCAGCTCGCCCGTGACAGGGAAGGATCAGCCCCAGCATTTT. It codes for CASSSPVTGKDQPQHF. This chain connects TRBV7-9 to TRBJ1-5; 7 positions agree with TRBD1. The CDR3 is 16 residues long. Germline V gene data show CDR1 as SEHNR and CDR2 as FQNEAQ (reference sequence). Unmatched junction bases numbered 11, after V lost 4 bases and J lost 5 bases.

The rearrangement links TRBV12-3 or TRBV12-4 to TRBJ1-1; D remains ambiguous. This CDR3 comprises 13 residues. V lost 4 bases to trimming and J lost 3 bases, with 9 bases between them. CDR3 region: CASSSNGDTEAFF. CDR3 nucleotide sequence: TGTGCCAGCAGTTCCAACGGGGACACTGAAGCTTTCTTT.

The rearrangement joins TRBV27 to TRBJ1-1, with D unclear. The CDR3 spans 16 residues. Trimming stripped 3 bases from V and 1 base from J, with 15 bases between. Germline V gene data show CDR1 as MNHEY and CDR2 as SMNVEV (reference sequence). CDR3 sequence (DNA): TGTGCCAGCAGTTTGGCCTCCGACTGGTCGAACACTGAAGCTTTCTTT. Its translation is CASSLASDWSNTEAFF.

The chain employs TRBV15 and TRBJ2-1; perhaps TRBD1 as D (5 bases). The germline V gene encodes CDR1 LNHNV and CDR2 YYDKDF (reference sequence). V gave up 5 bases and J gave up 3 bases, with 11 bases separating them. The CDR3 is 14 amino acids. The CDR3 nucleotides read TGTGCCACCAGCTTCTACGACAGCTACAATGAGCAGTTCTTC. Translation: CATSFYDSYNEQFF. Full variable domain (rest looked up from reference TRBV15 and TRBJ2-1): DAMVIQNPRYQVTQFGKPVTLSCSQTLNHNVMYWYQQKSSQAPKLLFHYYDKDFNNEADTPDNFQSRRPNTSFCFLDIRSPGLGDTAMYLCATSFYDSYNEQFFGPGTRLTVL.

The chain employs TRBV2 and TRBJ2-1; no reliable D call. The CDR3 extends over 15 amino acids. Germline V gives CDR1 SNHLY, CDR2 FYNNEI. Trimming pared 8 bases from V and 1 base from J, leaving 15 bases between. CDR3 DNA: TGTGCCAGCCTCCCTATTACCGGGTCCTACAATGAGCAGTTCTTC. Residues: CASLPITGSYNEQFF.

The rearrangement links TRBV3-1 to TRBJ1-1; 10 nucleotides line up with TRBD1. The CDR3 length is 17 residues. The trim removed 1 base at V and 1 base at J, leaving 6 bases unmatched. Germline V gives CDR1 LGHDT, CDR2 YNNKEL (reference sequence). This CDR3 is CASSQAGQGRRNTEAFF. Here the CDR3 DNA reads TGTGCCAGCAGCCAAGCGGGACAGGGGAGAAGGAACACTGAAGCTTTCTTT.

This chain joins TRBV6-1 and TRBJ1-5; TRBD1 matches 7 bases. This CDR3 has 14 residues. V lost 3 bases, J lost 4 bases, and 3 bases stayed unmatched. From germline, CDR1 is MNHNS and CDR2 SASEGT. In nucleotides, the CDR3 is TGTGCCAGCAGTGATCTGGACAGGAATCAGCCCCAGCATTTT. This codes for CASSDLDRNQPQHF.

The V call is TRBV7-9, the J call TRBJ1-1, with 9 positions matching TRBD1. CDR3 length: 13 amino acids. The germline CDR1 and CDR2 sequences are SEHNR and FQNEAQ (reference sequence). Trimming at V came to 5 bases and at J to 7 bases, leaving 5 bases not matched to a gene. In DNA form, the CDR3 reads TGTGCCAGCAGCCCCCGGGACAGGGTTGAAGCTTTCTTT. Translated: CASSPRDRVEAFF.

This clonotype showed up just a few times. The genes are TRBV7-9 and TRBJ2-2; the match to TRBD1 covers 7 bases. This CDR3 has 15 residues. The J segment lost 4 bases and the V segment lost 5 bases, leaving 7 bases of the junction unmatched. Germline CDR1 SEHNR, CDR2 FQNEAQ (reference sequence). The CDR3 spells CASSPRDRPTGELFF. In DNA, the CDR3 is TGTGCCAGCAGCCCCCGGGACAGACCCACCGGGGAGCTGTTTTTT.